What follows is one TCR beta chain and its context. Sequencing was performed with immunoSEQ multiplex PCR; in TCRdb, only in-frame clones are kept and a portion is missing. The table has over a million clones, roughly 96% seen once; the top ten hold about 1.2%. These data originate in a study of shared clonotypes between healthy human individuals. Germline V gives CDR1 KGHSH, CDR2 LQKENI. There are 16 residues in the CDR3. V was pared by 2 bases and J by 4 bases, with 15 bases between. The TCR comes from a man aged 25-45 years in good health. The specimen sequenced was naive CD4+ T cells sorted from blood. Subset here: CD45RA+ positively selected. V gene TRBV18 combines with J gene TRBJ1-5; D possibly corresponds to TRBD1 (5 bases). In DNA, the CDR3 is TGTGCCAGCTCACCAACGATGACAGCAGATAATCAGCCCCAGCATTTT. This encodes CASSPTMTADNQPQHF.